This T cell receptor beta chain was captured by sequencing in a study of blood T cell repertoires in COVID-19. Overall study: Samples representing acute and convalescent COVID-19 were sourced from the United States, Italy and Spain. Sample material is recorded as cDNA or gDNA derived from T cells, B-cell-depleted T cells, or PBMCs.

This clone was detected only once. Looked up from germline, CDR1 is LNHDA and CDR2 is SQIVND (reference sequence). The CDR3 loop spans 15 amino acids. V lost 7 bases to trimming and J lost 2 bases, with 15 bases between them. As originally analysed: By means of reference gene primer amplification, nucleated cell counts were estimated. The method was immunoSEQ multiplex PCR; TCRdb's version includes in-frame clones alone and lacks a portion of them. The DNA was the basis for D and trimming; V, J and clone size are from that table. The sample includes 45,000 to 60,000 clones, about 90% of them seen just once.

The chain has TRBV19 and TRBJ1-3, with a weak D call TRBD1 (6 bases). Sequencing was done on a sample of peripheral blood. This receptor was identified in a man aged 65-85 years with active COVID-19. CDR3 region: CASTQTGQTGNTIYF. In DNA form, the CDR3 reads TGTGCCAGTACACAAACGGGACAAACTGGAAACACCATATATTTT.